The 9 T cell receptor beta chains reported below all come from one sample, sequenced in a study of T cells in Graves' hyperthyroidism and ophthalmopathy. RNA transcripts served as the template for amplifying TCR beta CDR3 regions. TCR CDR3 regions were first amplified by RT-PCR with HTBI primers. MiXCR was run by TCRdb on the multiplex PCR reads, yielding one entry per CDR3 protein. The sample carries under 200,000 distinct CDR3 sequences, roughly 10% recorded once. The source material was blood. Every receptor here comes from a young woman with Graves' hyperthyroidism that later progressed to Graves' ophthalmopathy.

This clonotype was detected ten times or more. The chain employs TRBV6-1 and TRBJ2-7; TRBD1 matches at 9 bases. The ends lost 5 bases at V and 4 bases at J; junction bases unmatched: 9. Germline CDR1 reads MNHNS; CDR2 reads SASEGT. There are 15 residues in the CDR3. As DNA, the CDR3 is TGTGCCAGCAGTATCGGACAGGGGCCCCTATACGAGCAGTACTTC. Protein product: CASSIGQGPLYEQYF.

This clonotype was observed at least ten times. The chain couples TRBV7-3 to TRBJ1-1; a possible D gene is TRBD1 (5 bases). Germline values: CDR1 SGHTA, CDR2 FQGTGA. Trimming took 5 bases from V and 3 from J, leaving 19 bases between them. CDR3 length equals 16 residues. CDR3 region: CASSQSRWQGHTEAFF. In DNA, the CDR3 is TGTGCCAGCAGCCAATCCCGTTGGCAGGGCCACACTGAAGCTTTCTTT.

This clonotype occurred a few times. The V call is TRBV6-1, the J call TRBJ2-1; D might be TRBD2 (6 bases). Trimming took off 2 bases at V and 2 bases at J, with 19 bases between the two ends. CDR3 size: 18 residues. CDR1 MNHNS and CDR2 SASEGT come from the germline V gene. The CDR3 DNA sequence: TGTGCCAGCAGTGAATGGGTTTTGGTAGCGGCAACCTACAATGAGCAGTTCTTC. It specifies CASSEWVLVAATYNEQFF.

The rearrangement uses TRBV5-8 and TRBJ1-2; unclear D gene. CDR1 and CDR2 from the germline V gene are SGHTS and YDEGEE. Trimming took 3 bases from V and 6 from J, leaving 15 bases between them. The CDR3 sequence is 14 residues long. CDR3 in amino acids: CASSWQGTRHGYTF. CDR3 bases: TGTGCCAGCAGCTGGCAAGGAACCAGGCATGGCTACACCTTC.

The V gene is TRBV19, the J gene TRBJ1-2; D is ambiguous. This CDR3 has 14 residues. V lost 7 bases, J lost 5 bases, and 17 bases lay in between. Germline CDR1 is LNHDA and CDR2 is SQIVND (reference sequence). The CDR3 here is CASKTLRYIYGYTF. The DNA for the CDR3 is TGTGCCAGTAAGACCCTACGATATATATATGGCTACACCTTC.

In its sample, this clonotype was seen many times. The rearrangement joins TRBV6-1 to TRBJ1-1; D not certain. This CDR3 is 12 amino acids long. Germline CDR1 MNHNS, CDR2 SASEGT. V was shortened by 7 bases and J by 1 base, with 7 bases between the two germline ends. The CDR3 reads CASKEANTEAFF. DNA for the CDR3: TGTGCCAGCAAGGAGGCGAACACTGAAGCTTTCTTT.

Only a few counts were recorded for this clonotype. CDR3 DNA: TGTGCCAGTAGTATAACCATAACTCGAGGCAAAAACATTCAGTACTTC. Its translation is CASSITITRGKNIQYF. The chain recombines TRBV19 with TRBJ2-4; unclear D gene. Deletions cut 2 bases from V and 3 bases from J, with 14 bases between. The CDR3 spans 16 residues. CDR1 and CDR2 (germline): LNHDA, SQIVND (reference sequence).

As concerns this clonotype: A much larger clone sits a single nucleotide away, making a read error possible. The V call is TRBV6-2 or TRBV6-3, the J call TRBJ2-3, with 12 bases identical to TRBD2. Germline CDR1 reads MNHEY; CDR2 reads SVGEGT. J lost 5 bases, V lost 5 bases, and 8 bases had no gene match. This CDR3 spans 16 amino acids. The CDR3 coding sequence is TGTGCCAGCAGTCATCTAGCGGGAGGGTCGGGAGATACGCAGTATTTT. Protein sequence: CASSHLAGGSGDTQYF.

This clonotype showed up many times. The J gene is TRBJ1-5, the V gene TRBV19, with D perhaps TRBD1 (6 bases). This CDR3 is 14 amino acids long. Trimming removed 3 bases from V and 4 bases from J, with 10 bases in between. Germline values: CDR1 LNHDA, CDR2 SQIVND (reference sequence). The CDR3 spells CASSISDSNQPQHF. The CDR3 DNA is TGTGCCAGTAGTATTTCGGACAGTAATCAGCCCCAGCATTTT.